The 14 T cell receptor beta chains in this list originate from one sample, sequenced in a study of T-cell memory formation after mild COVID-19. TCRdb re-derived calls from the 5' RACE reads in MiXCR, one entry per CDR3 protein. The table lists roughly 250,000 distinct CDR3 sequences, approximately 15% of them singletons. Sequencing was carried out using PBMCs or a T cell subset sorted from them (not recorded which). The source of these receptors is a man aged 18 to 29 who had mild COVID-19 (a few samples of this study predate the infection). Cell type and time point are not known.

This clonotype was counted many times. V usage is TRBV4-3 and J usage is TRBJ2-5; D gene unclear. Germline V CDR1 and CDR2: LGHNA, YSLEER. The CDR3 consists of 13 residues. Deletions cut 0 bases from V and 7 bases from J, with 9 bases between. CDR3 region: CASSQEALGTQYF. The DNA of the CDR3 is TGCGCCAGCAGCCAAGAGGCATTAGGGACCCAGTACTTC.

This chain uses TRBV7-2 with TRBJ1-4, with a possible D match to TRBD1 (6 bases). The CDR3 sequence is 15 residues long. Germline V CDR1 and CDR2: SGHTA, FQGNSA. V was clipped by 7 bases and J by 8 bases, with 20 bases between them. CDR3 amino acids: CASKAGGRRGEKLFF. In nucleotides, the CDR3 is TGTGCCAGCAAAGCGGGGGGCCGACGGGGGGAAAAACTGTTTTTT.

This chain connects TRBV12-3 or TRBV12-4 to TRBJ1-2, with unresolved D. The CDR3 runs 13 residues. The germline V and J ends were trimmed by 5 bases and 4 bases, with 11 bases remaining between them. CDR3 amino acids: CASSAGPTYGYTF. For the CDR3, the DNA is TGTGCCAGCAGTGCCGGCCCGACCTATGGCTACACCTTC.

The table lists this clonotype with many counts. The V call is TRBV10-1, the J call TRBJ2-7; D is uncertain. The CDR3 has 13 residues. V was pared by 4 bases and J by 6 bases, with 13 bases between. Germline-derived CDR1 and CDR2 are WNHNN and SYGVQD (reference sequence). CDR3 sequence reads: CASSATLLLEQYF. The CDR3 bases are TGCGCCAGCAGTGCCACCCTTCTCCTCGAGCAGTACTTC.

A few counts support this clonotype. J is TRBJ1-1 and V is TRBV5-1, with 7 nucleotides matching TRBD1. Germline trimming cut 3 bases from V and 5 bases from J; bases unmatched to any gene: 10. This CDR3 spans 15 amino acids. Per the germline V gene, CDR1 is SGHRS and CDR2 is YFSETQ. CDR3 region: CASSSRQGFETEAFF. CDR3 DNA: TGCGCCAGCAGCTCCCGACAGGGATTCGAGACTGAAGCTTTCTTT.

The chain is built from TRBV3-1 and TRBJ2-5; the match to TRBD1 covers 7 bases. The CDR3 length is 14 residues. Germline V lookup: CDR1 LGHDT, CDR2 YNNKEL (reference sequence). The ends lost 4 bases at V and 5 bases at J; junction bases unmatched: 7. The CDR3 loop reads CASSLKGAGETQYF. For the CDR3, the DNA is TGTGCCAGCAGCCTAAAGGGGGCCGGGGAGACCCAGTACTTC.

This chain joins TRBV4-1 and TRBJ2-7, with 8 bases identical to TRBD2. Germline-derived CDR1 and CDR2 are MGHRA and YSYEKL. This CDR3 is 15 amino acids long. J gave up 3 bases and V 0 bases, and 4 bases lay outside the gene matches. In DNA, the CDR3 is TGCGCCAGCAGCCAAGAGGGTAGCGGGGTCTACGAGCAGTACTTC. This sequence encodes CASSQEGSGVYEQYF.

Points on this clonotype: Sequence at one end of the junction differs from germline and may be a read error. This chain connects TRBV18 to TRBJ1-5, with a weak D call TRBD1 (5 bases). The CDR3 is 15 residues long. The germline V gene encodes CDR1 KGHSH and CDR2 LQKENI. The CDR3, as DNA: TGTTCCAGCTCATCGGCCAGGGATAACAATCAGCCCCAGCATTTT. Residues: CSSSSARDNNQPQHF.

The chain recombines TRBV5-1 with TRBJ2-3; TRBD1 matches 11 bases. This CDR3 is built from 15 residues. Germline lookup yields CDR1 SGHRS and CDR2 YFSETQ. The V gene end was trimmed by 3 bases and the J gene end by 4 bases; junction bases not matched to a gene: 4. The chain's CDR3 is CASSSGTGGADTQYF. The CDR3 bases are TGCGCCAGCAGCTCCGGGACAGGGGGAGCAGATACGCAGTATTTT. Full variable domain (rest looked up from reference TRBV5-1 and TRBJ2-3): KAGVTQTPRYLIKTRGQQVTLSCSPISGHRSVSWYQQTPGQGLQFLFEYFSETQRNKGNFPGRFSGRQFSNSRSEMNVSTLELGDSALYLCASSSGTGGADTQYFGPGTRLTVL.

The table lists this clonotype with a few counts. This rearrangement joins TRBV2 to TRBJ1-6; D is possibly TRBD1 (5 bases). V was cut by 7 bases and J by 10 bases, with 20 bases left in between. From germline, CDR1 is SNHLY and CDR2 FYNNEI. The CDR3 consists of 15 residues. As DNA, the CDR3 is TGTGCCAGCATCCTAGATGAGTGGGACGGCTCACCCCTCCACTTT. Its protein product is CASILDEWDGSPLHF. Full variable domain (missing parts from reference TRBV2 and TRBJ1-6): EPEVTQTPSHQVTQMGQEVILRCVPISNHLYFYWYRQILGQKVEFLVSFYNNEISEKSEIFDDQFSVERPDGSNFTLKIRSTKLEDSAMYFCASILDEWDGSPLHFGNGTRLTVT.

This clonotype was detected only a few times. This sequence joins TRBV4-3 and TRBJ2-5, with D possibly being TRBD1 (6 bases). The V and J ends lost 4 bases and 4 bases respectively, with 16 bases between them. Per germline, CDR1 LGHNA and CDR2 YSLEER. This CDR3 has 15 residues. As DNA, the CDR3 is TGCGCCAGCAGCCTTTGGTGGGGGCAACGAGAGACCCAGTACTTC. Translated, it gives CASSLWWGQRETQYF.

Regarding this clonotype: At one end the junction does not follow the germline gene, possibly because of a read error. The chain uses TRBV4-2 and TRBJ1-1; TRBD1 matches 7 bases. Germline loops: CDR1 LGHNA, CDR2 YNFKEQ. The CDR3 contains 12 residues. CDR3 sequence: CASSQDRGDSDF. The CDR3 nucleotides read TGTGCCAGCAGCCAAGATAGGGGGGACAGTGACTTT.

The sample holds a few counts of this clonotype. V is TRBV7-8 and J is TRBJ2-6; D gene uncertain. Germline-derived CDR1 and CDR2 are SGHVS and FQNEAQ. Trimming took off 1 base at V and 0 bases at J, with 4 bases between the two ends. CDR3 length: 15 residues. CDR3 sequence: CASSLGHSGANVLTF. The CDR3 nucleotides read TGTGCCAGCAGCTTAGGGCACTCTGGGGCCAACGTCCTGACTTTC.

This clonotype was observed many times. V is TRBV7-9 and J is TRBJ2-5; a weak D match, TRBD2 (5 bases). Germline V gives CDR1 SEHNR, CDR2 FQNEAQ (reference sequence). The CDR3 runs 14 residues. With 6 bases removed from V and 2 bases from J, the gap between germline ends came to 13 bases. The CDR3 is CASSTTRDQETQYF. The CDR3 nucleotides read TGTGCCAGCAGTACCACCCGGGATCAAGAGACCCAGTACTTC.